This record looks at one T cell receptor beta chain sequence and its context. The record originates from a study of blood T cell repertoires in COVID-19. Study as a whole: Samples came from the United States, Italy and Spain, spanning acute and convalescent COVID-19. The cDNA or gDNA used as material had been derived from T cells, B-cell-depleted T cells, or PBMCs.

Participant age was roughly 18 to 90 years, and participants resided in roughly 25 US areas. Self-reported history from a screening survey and questionnaire set each donor's cohort. TCRdb keeps only in-frame clones here, not all; method: immunoSEQ multiplex PCR. The repertoire has approximately 150,000 clones, roughly 80% of them found once; the top ten carry roughly 8%. Unmatched junction bases numbered 5, after V lost 2 bases and J lost 9 bases. The CDR3 has 15 residues. The germline CDR1 and CDR2 sequences are KGHDR and SFDVKD. The sequencing sample was made of PBMCs or T cells enriched from blood (not recorded which). V usage is TRBV24-1 and J usage is TRBJ1-5, with 11 bases matching TRBD1. The origin of this receptor is a woman in her forties or fifties who had recovered from COVID-19. This chain's CDR3 is CATSDSDRGLRPQHF. DNA of the CDR3: TGTGCCACCAGTGATTCGGACAGGGGGCTAAGGCCCCAGCATTTT.